One and the same sample provided the 27 T cell receptor beta chains below, sequenced in a study of spatial heterogeneity in lung cancer. TCRdb fed the 5' RACE reads into MiXCR, producing one record per CDR3 protein. The sample yields several thousand distinct CDR3 sequences, 5% to 5.5% seen once. Time point of the sample: sample taken at primary tumor resection. Sequencing was performed on whole RNA extracted from tumor and nontumor lung tissue, or from frozen PBMC, and the material was left unsorted. The sample here was normal lung tissue next to the tumor, taken at surgery. These receptors were collected from a female donor with early-stage non-small cell lung cancer.

V gene TRBV11-2 combines with J gene TRBJ2-3; D gene unclear. This CDR3 is 13 amino acids long. The germline V gene has CDR1 SGHAT and CDR2 FQNNGV. Trimming pared 5 bases from V and 1 base from J, leaving 7 bases between. The CDR3 nucleotides are TGTGCCAGCAGCCCTGGGGGCACAGATACGCAGTATTTT. Its translation: CASSPGGTDTQYF.

This clonotype came up a few times. The chain uses TRBV5-4 and TRBJ2-7; 14 bases map to TRBD2. Trimming took 4 bases from V and 6 from J; bases not matched to a gene: 3. CDR1 is SGHNT and CDR2 is YYREEE in the germline V gene (reference sequence). The CDR3 has 14 residues. CDR3 sequence (DNA): TGTGCCAGCAGCCAGGGACTAGCGGGGGTCGAGCAGTACTTC. Protein sequence: CASSQGLAGVEQYF. Complete variable domain (other parts from reference TRBV5-4 and TRBJ2-7): ETGVTQSPTHLIKTRGQQVTLRCSSQSGHNTVSWYQQALGQGPQFIFQYYREEENGRGNFPPRFSGLQFPNYSSELNVNALELDDSALYLCASSQGLAGVEQYFGPGTRLTVT.

Ten or more counts support this clonotype. CDR3 sequence: CASRDEAGNTEAFF. The CDR3 nucleotides are TGTGCCAGCAGGGACGAGGCGGGGAACACTGAAGCTTTCTTT. The J gene is TRBJ1-1, the V gene TRBV6-2 or TRBV6-3; no clear D. The CDR3 covers 14 residues. CDR1 is MNHEY, CDR2 SVGEGT, per germline. V lost 6 bases and J 1 base, leaving 12 bases between the germline ends.

This clonotype has ten or more counts. The V call is TRBV5-1, the J call TRBJ2-2; TRBD2 matches 10 bases. Germline V gene data show CDR1 as SGHRS and CDR2 as YFSETQ. The CDR3 is 16 residues long. V trimming: 2 bases; J trimming: 3 bases; junction bases outside the gene matches: 4. As DNA, the CDR3 is TGCGCCAGCAGCTTACCAGCGGGAGGGCACACCGGGGAGCTGTTTTTT. Translated: CASSLPAGGHTGELFF.

This clonotype was seen ten or more times. V is TRBV10-1 and J is TRBJ2-7, with no clear D. The CDR3 covers 12 residues. CDR1 is WNHNN, CDR2 SYGVQD, per germline (reference sequence). V was cut by 3 bases and J by 5 bases, with 8 bases left in between. CDR3 sequence reads: CASSDVGDEQYF. CDR3 in DNA: TGCGCCAGCAGTGATGTGGGCGACGAGCAGTACTTC.

This clonotype was seen ten or more times. The rearrangement uses TRBV7-2 and TRBJ2-7; 14 bases are shared with TRBD2. There are 16 residues in the CDR3. Germline CDR1 and CDR2: SGHTA and FQGNSA. The V segment lost 5 bases and the J segment 5 bases; nucleotides outside the gene matches: 8. CDR3 coding DNA: TGTGCCAGCAGCCGGGCCGGGACTAGCGGGAGAGACGAGCAGTACTTC. This codes for CASSRAGTSGRDEQYF.

The chain employs TRBV29-1 and TRBJ1-1; no clear D gene. This CDR3 has 12 residues. Per germline, CDR1 SQVTM and CDR2 ANQGSEA. The ends were cut back, 3 bases at V and 0 bases at J, with 5 bases in the middle. The CDR3 spells CSVDVMNTEAFF. The CDR3 region has the DNA TGCAGCGTTGACGTGATGAACACTGAAGCTTTCTTT.

This clonotype was picked up many times. J is TRBJ2-7 and V is TRBV7-9; D uncertain. Germline V gene data show CDR1 as SEHNR and CDR2 as FQNEAQ (reference sequence). This CDR3 is built from 16 residues. Trimming removed 1 base at V and 0 bases at J, with 13 bases between. CDR3 loop: CASSLDPLQVSYEQYF. DNA of the CDR3: TGTGCCAGCAGCTTAGACCCACTTCAGGTCTCCTACGAGCAGTACTTC.

This clonotype rates as medium-sized. The gene calls are TRBV30 and TRBJ1-4, with TRBD1 identical over 10 bases. Unmatched junction bases numbered 9, after V lost 0 bases and J lost 5 bases. Germline CDR1 is GTSNPN and CDR2 is SVGIG (reference sequence). The CDR3 extends over 17 amino acids. CDR3 loop: CAWSVPPGTGENEKLFF. The CDR3 DNA follows: TGTGCCTGGAGTGTACCCCCCGGGACAGGGGAGAATGAAAAACTGTTTTTT.

Judged by abundance, this clonotype is medium-sized (0.01 to 0.1%). This rearrangement joins TRBV20-1 to TRBJ2-3; possible D gene TRBD2, 5 bases. V was pared by 1 base and J by 3 bases, with 11 bases between. This CDR3 comprises 14 residues. Germline V lookup: CDR1 DFQATT, CDR2 SNEGSKA (reference sequence). CDR3 DNA: TGCAGTGCTAGAGGGCTAGCTCGGACAGATACGCAGTATTTT. It translates to CSARGLARTDTQYF.

This clonotype is termed medium-sized. V gene TRBV11-1 combines with J gene TRBJ2-2, with D unclear. The CDR3 runs 14 residues. Germline assignment: CDR1 SGHAT and CDR2 FQDESV (reference sequence). V shed 5 bases and J shed 6 bases, with 13 bases lying between them. In nucleotides, the CDR3 is TGTGCCAGCAGCCTCGTTACCGGATCCGGGGAGCTGTTTTTT. This encodes CASSLVTGSGELFF.

This clonotype was detected many times. The rearrangement uses TRBV28 and TRBJ2-7, with TRBD2 matching over 7 bases. Germline values: CDR1 MDHEN, CDR2 SYDVKM. The CDR3 extends over 16 amino acids. V shed 4 bases and J 2 bases; nucleotides not matched to a gene: 11. The CDR3 here is CASSSRLAAITYEQYF. The CDR3 bases are TGTGCCAGCAGTTCCCGCCTAGCGGCGATTACCTACGAGCAGTACTTC. The variable domain in full, completed from reference TRBV28 and TRBJ2-7, reads DVKVTQSSRYLVKRTGEKVFLECVQDMDHENMFWYRQDPGLGLRLIYFSYDVKMKEKGDIPEGYSVSREKKERFSLILESASTNQTSMYLCASSSRLAAITYEQYFGPGTRLTVT.

This clonotype showed up many times. The chain has TRBV27 and TRBJ1-4; tentative D call: TRBD1 (5 bases). With 5 bases removed from V and 2 bases from J, the gap between germline ends came to 12 bases. Germline CDR1 and CDR2: MNHEY and SMNVEV (reference sequence). CDR3 size: 15 residues. The CDR3: CASSGEGFTNEKLFF. CDR3 sequence (DNA): TGTGCCAGCAGTGGCGAGGGGTTTACTAATGAAAAACTGTTTTTT.

Relative to its sample, this clonotype is medium-sized. This rearrangement joins TRBV28 to TRBJ1-2; the D gene is possibly TRBD1 (6 bases). V was cut by 4 bases and J by 9 bases, with 21 bases left in between. Germline CDR1 is MDHEN and CDR2 is SYDVKM. This CDR3 region has 15 residues. This CDR3 is CASSSPDRTMFRYTF. As DNA, the CDR3 is TGTGCCAGCAGTTCCCCGGACAGAACCATGTTCCGCTACACCTTC.

This clonotype was counted between two and nine times. This chain links TRBV10-2 with TRBJ2-1; TRBD1 might be the D (6 bases). Deletions cut 3 bases from V and 7 bases from J, with 13 bases between. Looked up from germline, CDR1 is WSHSY and CDR2 is SAAADI. There are 14 residues in the CDR3. DNA of the CDR3: TGCGCCAGCAGTGACCCATCCCAGGGGAATGAGCAGTTCTTC. Protein product: CASSDPSQGNEQFF.

By frequency in the sample, this clonotype is medium-sized. This chain uses TRBV29-1 with TRBJ2-3; maybe TRBD1 (6 bases). The CDR3 consists of 13 residues. CDR1 SQVTM and CDR2 ANQGSEA come from the germline V gene. With 8 bases removed from V and 0 bases from J, the gap between germline ends came to 12 bases. CDR3 coding DNA: TGCAGCCATGGAGGACAGAGCACAGATACGCAGTATTTT. It specifies CSHGGQSTDTQYF.

This clonotype was observed at least ten times. V gene TRBV27 combines with J gene TRBJ2-1; 8 nucleotides line up with TRBD1. The CDR3 consists of 12 residues. Germline trimming cut 6 bases from V and 7 bases from J; bases unmatched to any gene: 2. Germline V lookup: CDR1 MNHEY, CDR2 SMNVEV (reference sequence). The CDR3 nucleotides read TGTGCCAGCAGCGGACAGGGAAATGAGCAGTTCTTC. Its translation is CASSGQGNEQFF.

This clonotype came up many times. The rearrangement joins TRBV20-1 to TRBJ2-7; D uncertain. This CDR3 has 13 amino acids. Trimming removed 5 bases from V and 3 bases from J, with 14 bases in between. Looked up from germline, CDR1 is DFQATT and CDR2 is SNEGSKA (reference sequence). In nucleotides, the CDR3 is TGCAGTGCTCTCCGCCTAGGAATCTACGAGCAGTACTTC. Translating gives CSALRLGIYEQYF.

This clonotype is categorized as medium-sized. The V call is TRBV28, the J call TRBJ2-7, with TRBD2 as a possible D gene (6 bases). The CDR3 is 14 amino acids. The germline V gene has CDR1 MDHEN and CDR2 SYDVKM. V shed 1 base and J shed 1 base, with 8 bases lying between them. CDR3 region: CASSLLGTSYEQYF. DNA for the CDR3: TGTGCCAGCAGTTTATTGGGGACTTCCTACGAGCAGTACTTC.

In this sample, this clonotype turned up a few times. The CDR3 DNA reads TGTGCCAGCAGCCGACTAGGGGCCCCAGGAACTGAAGCTTTCTTT. Amino acid sequence: CASSRLGAPGTEAFF. This chain links TRBV28 with TRBJ1-1, with D perhaps TRBD1 (5 bases). Germline CDR1 is MDHEN and CDR2 is SYDVKM. This CDR3 is built from 15 residues. Trimming took off 6 bases at V and 5 bases at J, with 19 bases between the two ends. Based on the CDR3 plus reference TRBV28 and TRBJ1-1, the full variable domain is DVKVTQSSRYLVKRTGEKVFLECVQDMDHENMFWYRQDPGLGLRLIYFSYDVKMKEKGDIPEGYSVSREKKERFSLILESASTNQTSMYLCASSRLGAPGTEAFFGQGTRLTVV.

Ten or more counts support this clonotype. This chain links TRBV2 with TRBJ1-5; the D gene is possibly TRBD1 (6 bases). The V end was cut by 6 bases, the J end by 4 bases, with 13 bases between. Germline V gives CDR1 SNHLY, CDR2 FYNNEI. CDR3 length: 14 residues. CDR3 in DNA: TGTGCCAGCAGCGTCGAGAGGGGGAATCAGCCCCAGCATTTT. Translating gives CASSVERGNQPQHF.

This clonotype is medium-sized. The V gene is TRBV29-1, the J gene TRBJ2-5, with a tentative D call TRBD1 (6 bases). The CDR3 length is 17 residues. V lost 0 bases and J lost 1, with 18 bases in between. Germline V lookup: CDR1 SQVTM, CDR2 ANQGSEA. This CDR3 reads CSVEDLLGGDLQETQYF. The CDR3 DNA sequence: TGCAGCGTTGAAGACCTACTAGGGGGAGACCTCCAAGAGACCCAGTACTTC.

By sample fraction, this clonotype is medium-sized. The chain couples TRBV5-1 to TRBJ2-3, with D perhaps TRBD1 (6 bases). Germline-derived CDR1 and CDR2 are SGHRS and YFSETQ. Trimming removed 4 bases at V and 8 bases at J, with 11 bases between. CDR3 length: 12 amino acids. CDR3 in amino acids: CASSQEGGTQYF. Here the CDR3 DNA reads TGCGCCAGCAGCCAGGAAGGGGGTACGCAGTATTTT.

This clonotype was found many times. The V and J genes are TRBV7-9 and TRBJ2-3; no clear D. The CDR3 contains 14 residues. Germline values: CDR1 SEHNR, CDR2 FQNEAQ (reference sequence). V was pared by 5 bases and J by 3 bases, with 12 bases between. The CDR3 sequence is CASSTTLPTDTQYF. The CDR3 nucleotides are TGTGCCAGCAGCACCACACTCCCGACAGATACGCAGTATTTT.

The chain employs TRBV2 and TRBJ1-4, with D perhaps TRBD1 (5 bases). Germline CDR1 is SNHLY and CDR2 is FYNNEI. This CDR3 comprises 15 residues. Trimming left V 5 bases short and J 4 bases short, with 14 bases between. CDR3 nucleotide sequence: TGTGCCAGCAGTAAATCGGGACTGCGTAATGAAAAACTGTTTTTT. This gives the protein CASSKSGLRNEKLFF.

This clonotype qualifies as medium-sized (0.01 to 0.1%). The chain uses TRBV10-3 and TRBJ2-3; 7 bases line up with TRBD2. J lost 2 bases, V lost 4 bases, and 6 bases had no gene match. The CDR3 has 15 residues. Germline CDR1 ENHRY, CDR2 SYGVKD. CDR3 in DNA: TGTGCCATCAGTGCCGGGACTATCAACACAGATACGCAGTATTTT. Amino acids: CAISAGTINTDTQYF.

In its sample, this clonotype ranks as medium-sized (0.01 to 0.1%). The chain has TRBV5-1 and TRBJ2-5; 8 bases fit TRBD2. Germline CDR1 reads SGHRS; CDR2 reads YFSETQ. V lost 3 bases, J lost 5 bases, and 9 bases stayed unmatched. This CDR3 contains 15 residues. CDR3 sequence (DNA): TGCGCCAGCAGCTCTCTCGCGGGAGGCCTGGAGACCCAGTACTTC. Its protein product is CASSSLAGGLETQYF.